Listed here is a single T cell receptor beta chain. This specimen belongs to a study of Graves' ophthalmopathy and Graves' hyperthyroidism. Amplification targeted the TCR beta CDR3 regions, with RNA transcripts as the source material. The authors performed first-round RT-PCR with HTBI primers and then a second-round multiplex PCR. TCRdb recomputed calls from the multiplex PCR reads with MiXCR, one row per CDR3 protein. The sample comprises around 600,000 distinct CDR3 sequences, more than 40% of which are singletons, and over 2.5% rests with the top ten. The V and J ends lost 0 bases and 4 bases respectively, with 15 bases between them. The germline gives CDR1 DFQATT, CDR2 SNEGSKA (reference sequence). CDR3 length: 15 amino acids.

The receptor was derived from an adult man with Graves' ophthalmopathy. Sequences were obtained from peripheral blood. The chain carries TRBV20-1 and TRBJ1-2; D possibly corresponds to TRBD1 (5 bases). The CDR3 reads CSAREGWDGGYGYTF. The CDR3 nucleotides read TGCAGTGCTAGAGAGGGTTGGGACGGGGGCTATGGCTACACCTTC.